This T cell receptor (beta chain) was captured in a study of cytomegalovirus exposure and HLA in healthy donors (dated by TCRdb to about 2017). With respect to the entire study: An earlier analysis of 587 of the donors reported over 250 Gb of sequence data and roughly 120 million unique TCR beta sequences obtained from around 190 million T cells. Donor age, sex, ethnicity and CMV serostatus were collected together with the repertoire data. To study patterns of TCR occurrence, a later analysis re-analyzed previously published TCR beta repertoires from 600 to 750 donors and added high-resolution HLA genotyping. Across 398 genotyped donors of the cohort, an average of about 220,000 unique TCR beta nucleotide sequences per donor were sequenced, and 15% to 20% of those sequences were non-productive. Four to six DR-DQ haplotypes were handled as single units for association and clustering because linkage in the cohort was strong. Typing coverage differed by locus: A, B, C, DRB1 and DQB1 were typed in about 629-640 donors, DQA1 in around 500, DPA1 in some 600, and DPB1 in just under 490. Besides the first cohort of roughly 660 subjects, a separate validation cohort made up of 120 different subjects was used. Both class I and class II loci were covered by HLA typing, at four-digit resolution. An early release that covered several hundred HLA-typed donors contained around 300 gigabases of sequencing data and around 85 million unique TCR sequences. All discovery cohort repertoires had been generated on a single sequencing platform. The study was designed to test whether signatures of past pathogen exposure could be identified by cataloging public T cell receptors. High-throughput TCR immunosequencing, statistical association of individual TCRs with disease status, and machine learning were combined to predict cytomegalovirus infection status. The study used immunosequencing to profile the T cell repertoires of under 700 subjects and linked those repertoires to cytomegalovirus serostatus. Of the roughly 390 genotyped donors, about 80% fell in the genetic ancestry cluster associated with self-reported Caucasian donors. In a later genetic analysis, genome-wide SNP genotypes for about 55% of the roughly 670 donors were used, and that subset was treated as a discovery cohort. To decide whether each TCR beta V gene segment behaved as functional or pseudogenic, an earlier analysis of approximately 600 of the donors relied on high-throughput TCR beta sequencing. Rather than using new phenotypic data, the later analysis identified candidate immune exposures from TCR beta sequences and from how often those sequences occurred across donors. Results the study describes overall, beyond this receptor: Several of the top co-occurrence clusters appeared to be linked to parvovirus B19, influenza, CMV and Epstein-Barr virus, according to a later analysis. Compared with the roughly 720-donor mean, donors in an Asian-associated ancestry cluster had fewer N-insertions in productive TCRs, according to a later genetic analysis. In a later analysis, HLA-associated TCR beta chains were found to be more clonally expanded and to have lower generation probabilities than equally common non-associated chains. Across donors, most TCR sequences were observed very rarely, whereas some public TCRs were present in many individuals. Sequencing depth was assumed to be roughly uniform across donors in the presence/absence analyses, though that assumption may not hold. The 87-base-pair reads could not distinguish some IMGT-functional V segments, including TRBV6-2 and TRBV6-3, so those segments were excluded. In a later genetic analysis, a missense DCLRE1C variant was associated with V-gene and J-gene trimming of TCR beta chains, and the association was replicated in an independent cohort. In a later analysis, some 17,000 TCR beta sequences were associated with specific HLA alleles at a false discovery rate of 0.05. Because HLA typing was missing for some donors at each locus, association tests included only the typed subset. A cluster of highly shared sequence variants was judged likely to represent a technical artifact of the sequencing pipeline. The study gave a list of 150 to 200 TCR beta chains associated with cytomegalovirus. Cytomegalovirus status was reported to be diagnosed by the classifier with high specificity and sensitivity in both the original and validation cohorts. Assigning TCR associations to individual alleles was difficult when HLA alleles, especially DR and DQ, strongly co-occurred. A further reported finding was that TCR beta sequences accurately predicted the HLA-A and HLA-B alleles for most subjects in the first cohort. The earlier analysis of 587 of the donors excluded about 16 rarely observed V segments, including chromosome 9 orphons, because counts were too low. Correlated functional status among segregating V segments might be attributable to linkage disequilibrium, but an unknown experimental factor could not be ruled out. The only immune exposure information available for the cohort was CMV serostatus. In a later analysis, the rate of TCR association differed among HLA loci, with DRB1 alleles having the most associated TCRs and HLA-C alleles having the fewest. A few of the identified cytomegalovirus-associated TCR beta chains were confirmed in vitro to be specific for cytomegalovirus antigens. Only TCR beta chains were sequenced in this cohort, and the absence of alpha or paired-chain data limited detectable features. Most CMV-associated TCR beta chains appeared to be HLA-restricted in a later analysis, and the HLA associations seemed to be driven largely by CMV exposure. The authors suggested that the approach could potentially be generalized to other disease states and immunological phenotypes. Broadly in line with IMGT annotations, most TCR beta V segments showed up in productive rearrangements about 87% or about 30% of the time in an earlier analysis of 587 of the donors.

On this clone: What this receptor recognizes is not known. Per-base qualities were not stored, and no clone one base away is much larger.

Receptor libraries were prepared by the immunoSEQ multiplex PCR assay. A mixture of 60 forward primers for TCR Vbeta segments and 13 reverse primers for TCR Jbeta segments was used in the multiplex PCR. The CDR3 region of rearranged TCR beta genes was amplified from genomic DNA by a multiplex PCR assay. The amplified TCR beta libraries were sequenced on the Illumina HiSeq System as 87-base-pair reads. Under the source paper's analysis protocol: Across the roughly 670 repertoires, a later analysis counted tens of millions of unique TCR beta chains, roughly 11 million of which were shared by at least two donors. A nearest-neighbor algorithm error-corrected the raw reads and collapsed the reads into unique sequences, merging closely related sequences to remove PCR and sequencing errors. Alignment of CDR3 sequences to IMGT reference sequences was used to assign V, D and J gene segments. For a sequence to be retained, a match of at least six nucleotides was required to both a V gene segment and a J gene segment. A rearrangement counted as productive if the CDR3 had no stop codons and remained in frame with V and J, and every other rearrangement counted as non-productive. CDR3 was defined by IMGT convention, running from the second conserved V-encoded cysteine to the conserved J-encoded phenylalanine. The earlier analysis of approximately 500 of the donors excluded sequences that lacked an unambiguous match to a single V gene segment. An earlier analysis of just under 600 of the donors called V segments functional above 56.7% productive rearrangements and segregating when the between-donor standard deviation exceeded 5%. To diagnose cytomegalovirus status from the catalog of TCR beta chain sequences, a statistical classification framework was built. A later analysis assigned V and J genes by comparing TCR nucleotide sequences with IMGT/GENE-DB human TR gene sequences. The TCRdist pipeline was used in a later analysis to assign CDR3 sequences and most-parsimonious VDJ recombination scenarios. A later analysis defined each TCR beta chain by its CDR3 amino acid sequence plus V-gene family, and excluded reads lacking a unique V-gene family. As a way to deal with suspected cross-contamination and a sequencing artifact, a later analysis dropped 500 to 700 nucleotide sequences that were highly shared and had low generation probability. A later analysis calculated a clonal expansion index for each public chain from normalized within-repertoire ranks of inferred template counts. Generation probabilities in a later analysis came from a VDJ recombination model fitted to out-of-frame rearrangements, and those results were checked against IGoR. In a later analysis, hypergeometric tests were used to score TCR-TCR, TCR-HLA and TCR-CMV co-occurrence, with a repertoire-size bias correction applied to TCR pairs. To estimate false discovery rates, a later analysis permuted the HLA or CMV assignments 20 times. In a later analysis, co-occurring TCRs were grouped using DBSCAN, and TCRdist sequence similarity was added for clustering within HLA-allele-positive subsets. For co-occurrence clustering, repertoires with fewer than 30,000 or more than 120,000 public chains were excluded, along with about five repertoires with anomalous nucleotide sharing. Held by TCRdb, this immuneACCESS table contains in-frame sequences only and omits some clones. Under half of the omission traces to an unresolved V gene where checked; the cause of the rest is unknown. V, J and clone size are taken as reported in that table, and D and trimming were inferred from the DNA itself. This sample lists 100,000 to 150,000 clones; about three quarters were detected once. The ten largest clones capture roughly 1.5% of the sample.

The germline V gene sets CDR1 to SGHRS and CDR2 to YFSETQ. Spanning cysteine to phenylalanine, the CDR3 consists of 17 amino acids. Solely the CDR3 DNA is kept, with 51 bases framed from the first base. V is pruned by 0 bases and J by 6 bases, leaving 10 bases of the junction without a gene match. In total, roughly 670 healthy bone marrow donors made up the cohort. Cohort members were all nominally healthy when sampled, although unrecorded immune exposures were likely present. The donor was CMV seronegative and was included in the group of about 400 seronegative cohort members. Each donor provided a peripheral blood sample, and peripheral blood mononuclear cells were used for TCR beta sequencing. Genomic DNA extraction from the blood cell samples was performed with the Qiagen DNeasy Blood Extraction Kit.

The source material was PBMCs. The sequence came from a young woman in good health and CMV-seronegative. The V and J segments used are TRBV5-1 and TRBJ1-2, and 11 junction bases match TRBD1. The base sequence is TGCGCCAGCAGCTTGGCTGGGCGGACAGGGGGCGGAGATGGCTACACCTTC. Translated, it gives CASSLAGRTGGGDGYTF.